These 23 T cell receptor beta chains came from one sample sequenced in a study of CD8+CD57+ T cells in acquired aplastic anemia. Genomic DNA, serving as template, underwent TCR beta VDJ and CDR3 profiling. TCRdb fed the reads into MiXCR, producing one record per CDR3 protein. Here the sample spans some 180,000 distinct CDR3 sequences, about 50% being singletons. Patients chosen for sequencing had CD8+CD57+ cells that had expanded, as shown by flow cytometry. The specimen sequenced was sorted CD4+, CD8+, or CD8+CD57+ T cells (not recorded which) from PBMCs. The receptors were sampled from a human donor with aplastic anemia.

DNA of the CDR3: TGTGCCAGCAGTCTGACAGGGGATAAGTACTTC. Its translation is CASSLTGDKYF. The chain employs TRBV28 and TRBJ2-7; 8 bases agree with TRBD1. Germline CDR1 reads MDHEN; CDR2 reads SYDVKM. The CDR3 sequence is 11 residues long. Losses at the gene ends were 5 bases for V and 11 bases for J; bases not matched to a gene: 5.

The chain recombines TRBV25-1 with TRBJ1-6; D not certain. Trimming removed 5 bases from V and 7 bases from J, with 9 bases in between. The CDR3 consists of 13 residues. Germline assignment: CDR1 MGHDK and CDR2 SYGVNS. CDR3 region: CASSNSGNSPLHF. As DNA, the CDR3 is TGTGCCAGCAGTAACTCCGGGAATTCACCCCTCCACTTT. Looking up the rest from reference TRBV25-1 and TRBJ1-6 gives the full variable domain: EADIYQTPRYLVIGTGKKITLECSQTMGHDKMYWYQQDPGMELHLIHYSYGVNSTEKGDLSSESTVSRIRTEHFPLTLESARPSHTSQYLCASSNSGNSPLHFGNGTRLTVT.

This clonotype was detected ten times or more. The rearrangement uses TRBV19 and TRBJ2-2; D might be TRBD1 or TRBD2, each matching 7 bases. Trimming cost V 6 bases and J 0 bases, with 11 bases left between them. Per germline, CDR1 LNHDA and CDR2 SQIVND (reference sequence). The CDR3 sequence is 15 residues long. The CDR3 region is CASRQGGANTGELFF. The CDR3 bases are TGTGCCAGTAGGCAGGGGGGGGCGAACACCGGGGAGCTGTTTTTT.

The sample holds many counts of this clonotype. CDR3 amino acids: CASSRRANTEAFF. The CDR3 DNA reads as TGTGCCAGCAGCCGGAGGGCGAACACTGAAGCTTTCTTT. The genes are TRBV12-3 or TRBV12-4 and TRBJ1-1; unclear D gene. CDR3 length equals 13 residues. Trimming cost V 6 bases and J 1 base, with 9 bases left between them.

This clonotype was recorded at least ten times. The CDR3: CAISDPPGQGYSDTQYF. In DNA form, the CDR3 reads TGTGCCATCAGTGATCCCCCGGGACAGGGGTATTCAGATACGCAGTATTTT. The V gene is TRBV10-3, the J gene TRBJ2-3; the match to TRBD1 covers 10 bases. Germline loops: CDR1 ENHRY, CDR2 SYGVKD. This CDR3 contains 17 residues. V lost 3 bases, J lost 4 bases, and 10 bases stayed unmatched.

This sequence joins TRBV3-1 and TRBJ2-3, with D perhaps matching TRBD2 (6 bases). The CDR3 is made up of 15 amino acids. V was shortened by 3 bases and J by 4 bases, with 14 bases between the two germline ends. From germline, CDR1 is LGHDT and CDR2 YNNKEL (reference sequence). CDR3 sequence: CASSHWDSLADTQYF. The DNA of the CDR3 is TGTGCCAGCAGCCACTGGGACTCCTTGGCAGATACGCAGTATTTT.

The rearrangement uses TRBV20-1 and TRBJ2-5, with a tentative D call TRBD1 (5 bases). The CDR3 covers 14 residues. Trimming took 0 bases from V and 4 from J, leaving 12 bases between them. Per germline, CDR1 DFQATT and CDR2 SNEGSKA (reference sequence). The DNA for the CDR3 is TGCAGTGCTAGAGATCCAGGGTTGAGAGAGACCCAGTACTTC. The encoded protein is CSARDPGLRETQYF.

This chain links TRBV7-6 with TRBJ1-1, with D unclear. V lost 5 bases and J lost 8, with 12 bases in between. CDR3 length: 12 residues. The germline CDR1 and CDR2 sequences are SGHVS and FNYEAQ. CDR3 region: CASSTLGREAFF. The CDR3, as DNA: TGTGCCAGCAGCACATTAGGGAGGGAAGCTTTCTTT.

This clonotype was counted ten times or more. The chain couples TRBV11-2 to TRBJ2-3, with 8 bases identical to TRBD2. This CDR3 comprises 15 residues. Germline values: CDR1 SGHAT, CDR2 FQNNGV. V lost 3 bases, J lost 1 base, and 3 bases stayed unmatched. This chain's CDR3 is CASSFGGGGTDTQYF. As DNA, the CDR3 is TGTGCCAGCAGCTTCGGGGGGGGGGGCACAGATACGCAGTATTTT.

The genes are TRBV10-1 and TRBJ2-5, with 7 nucleotides matching TRBD2. The germline CDR1 and CDR2 sequences are WNHNN and SYGVQD (reference sequence). With 3 bases clipped from V and 3 bases from J, the junction kept 10 bases outside the gene matches. The CDR3 contains 16 residues. CDR3 DNA: TGCGCCAGCAGTGATCGGTTCGGGCGGGGGAAAGAGACCCAGTACTTC. Encoded protein: CASSDRFGRGKETQYF.

The V call is TRBV2, the J call TRBJ2-7; 9 nucleotides line up with TRBD1. The CDR3 is 15 amino acids. V lost 8 bases to trimming and J lost 4 bases; unmatched junction nucleotides: 12. The germline CDR1 and CDR2 sequences are SNHLY and FYNNEI. The CDR3 DNA sequence: TGTGCCAGCTCGCCCAACAGGGGGCGGGAGTACGAGCAGTACTTC. Translation: CASSPNRGREYEQYF.

This clonotype has more than one count but fewer than ten. The V call is TRBV11-2, the J call TRBJ2-2; D might be TRBD2 (5 bases). The germline V gene encodes CDR1 SGHAT and CDR2 FQNNGV. This CDR3 region has 19 residues. The V and J ends lost 5 bases and 0 bases respectively, with 22 bases between them. CDR3 in DNA: TGTGCCAGCAGCCCATCCCCCCTCCCAAGGGAGTCGAACACCGGGGAGCTGTTTTTT. Its translation: CASSPSPLPRESNTGELFF.

This clonotype was counted between two and nine times. J is TRBJ1-5 and V is TRBV28; D not certain. V dropped 3 bases and J dropped 6 bases, with 12 bases sitting between them. The CDR3 runs 14 residues. The germline V gene has CDR1 MDHEN and CDR2 SYDVKM. CDR3 residues: CASSLGRVGQPQHF. CDR3 bases: TGTGCCAGCAGTTTGGGGAGGGTCGGTCAGCCCCAGCATTTT.

The rearrangement uses TRBV29-1 and TRBJ2-2; 9 nucleotides line up with TRBD1. Unmatched junction bases numbered 13, after V lost 6 bases and J lost 8 bases. Germline V gene data show CDR1 as SQVTM and CDR2 as ANQGSEA. The CDR3 totals 15 residues. DNA of the CDR3: TGCAGCGTCGACCCGGGACAGGGACGAGGTGGGGAGCTGTTTTTT. Protein sequence: CSVDPGQGRGGELFF.

This clonotype was seen ten or more times. This rearrangement joins TRBV20-1 to TRBJ2-7; no reliable D call. Trimming removed 6 bases from V and 4 bases from J, with 13 bases in between. Germline assignment: CDR1 DFQATT and CDR2 SNEGSKA (reference sequence). This CDR3 is 12 amino acids long. The CDR3 spells CSATLDGYEQYF. The CDR3 coding sequence is TGCAGTGCAACTCTCGACGGATACGAGCAGTACTTC.

This clonotype has just a few counts. The chain combines TRBV11-2 with TRBJ2-1; D possibly corresponds to TRBD1 (5 bases). CDR3 size: 15 residues. Germline lookup yields CDR1 SGHAT and CDR2 FQNNGV. Between the trimmed V and J ends, which lost 4 bases and 4 bases, there was a span of 14 bases. CDR3 DNA: TGTGCCAGCAGCTCATCACAGGCCCAGTACAATGAGCAGTTCTTC. Protein sequence: CASSSSQAQYNEQFF. Supplemented by reference TRBV11-2 and TRBJ2-1, the full variable domain reads EAGVAQSPRYKIIEKRQSVAFWCNPISGHATLYWYQQILGQGPKLLIQFQNNGVVDDSQLPKDRFSAERLKGVDSTLKIQPAKLEDSAVYLCASSSSQAQYNEQFFGPGTRLTVL.

Many counts were recorded for this clonotype. The gene calls are TRBV7-2 and TRBJ2-3; TRBD2 aligns across 7 bases. The CDR3 loop spans 16 amino acids. With V trimmed by 5 bases and J by 2 bases, 10 bases remained unmatched. Germline V gives CDR1 SGHTA, CDR2 FQGNSA. The CDR3: CASSPPGGGFTDTQYF. CDR3 sequence (DNA): TGTGCCAGCAGCCCTCCTGGCGGGGGTTTCACAGATACGCAGTATTTT.

The chain employs TRBV5-1 and TRBJ2-3; 12 nucleotides line up with TRBD2. V lost 3 bases, J lost 2 bases, and 16 bases stayed unmatched. CDR3 length: 20 amino acids. The V gene's germline CDR1 is SGHRS and CDR2 YFSETQ. The CDR3 loop reads CASSWMRLAGETANTDTQYF. The DNA of the CDR3 is TGCGCCAGCAGCTGGATGAGACTAGCGGGGGAAACCGCGAACACAGATACGCAGTATTTT.

The chain recombines TRBV5-6 with TRBJ2-1; tentatively, D is TRBD2 (6 bases). The CDR3 runs 16 residues. V was cut by 0 bases and J by 0 bases, with 10 bases left in between. Per the germline V gene, CDR1 is SGHDT and CDR2 is YYEEEE. The CDR3 DNA reads as TGTGCCAGCAGCTTGGGAACGCGGGGCTCCTACAATGAGCAGTTCTTC. It translates to CASSLGTRGSYNEQFF.

About this clonotype: A much bigger clone sits one base away, suggesting this may be a read error. The chain couples TRBV5-1 to TRBJ1-1; 7 nucleotides line up with TRBD1. J gave up 1 base and V 0 bases, and 6 bases lay outside the gene matches. CDR3 length: 16 amino acids. Germline CDR1 is SGHRS and CDR2 is YFSETQ. This CDR3 is CASSLGQGVANTEAFF. In DNA form, the CDR3 reads TGCGCCAGCAGCTTGGGACAGGGTGTGGCGAACACTGAAGCTTTCTTT.

V and J are TRBV20-1 and TRBJ2-5; no definite D call. The end of the DNA fits TRBJ2-7 better, so the J call may be wrong. CDR3 size: 13 residues. In germline, CDR1 is DFQATT, CDR2 SNEGSKA (reference sequence). The CDR3 loop is CSARDISRYEQYF. CDR3 coding DNA: TGCAGTGCTAGAGACATTTCTAGATACGAGCAGTACTTC.

The chain recombines TRBV6-5 with TRBJ1-6; D not certain. The CDR3 is 14 residues long. Germline values: CDR1 MNHEY, CDR2 SVGAGI. V was cut by 0 bases and J by 7 bases, with 7 bases left in between. CDR3 in amino acids: CASSYSMENSPLHF. The CDR3 nucleotides are TGTGCCAGCAGTTACTCGATGGAGAATTCACCCCTCCACTTT.

This clonotype appeared many times. V and J are TRBV19 and TRBJ1-6, with TRBD1 matching 10 bases. The junction had 12 bases not matched to a gene; V was cut back by 6 bases and J by 7 bases. Per germline, CDR1 LNHDA and CDR2 SQIVND (reference sequence). This CDR3 is built from 17 residues. In DNA form, the CDR3 reads TGTGCCAGTAGAAAAAACCGGGACAGGGGTGGGAATTCACCCCTCCACTTT. This translates into CASRKNRDRGGNSPLHF.